The 4 T cell receptor beta chains in this list originate from one sample, sequenced in a study of molecular identifiers for immune sequencing clone quantification. TCRdb ran MiXCR on the PCR reads and lists one entry per CDR3 protein. The sample has around 460,000 distinct CDR3 sequences, 20% to 25% seen once. The sample comprised naive CD8+ T cells from blood, with Jurkat cell RNA spiked in. Subset given: FACS-sorted CD8+CD4-CCR7+CD45RA+ naive T cells. The receptors shown here come from a human donor in good health. Some libraries in this study had Jurkat cell RNA spiked in.

The CDR3 sequence: CSARSGAGTYEQYF. CDR3 nucleotide sequence: TGCAGTGCTAGATCGGGAGCGGGCACCTACGAGCAGTACTTC. The chain has TRBV20-1 and TRBJ2-7, with D maybe TRBD2 (6 bases). The CDR3 runs 14 residues. Germline V CDR1 and CDR2: DFQATT, SNEGSKA (reference sequence). The germline V and J ends were trimmed by 2 bases and 2 bases, with 13 bases remaining between them.

The CDR3: CASSTQIVRDRAYEQYF. CDR3 DNA sequence: TGTGCCAGCAGCACACAAATAGTACGGGACAGGGCCTACGAGCAGTACTTC. The rearrangement joins TRBV11-2 to TRBJ2-7; 9 bases fit TRBD1. Per germline, CDR1 SGHAT and CDR2 FQNNGV. The CDR3 length is 17 residues. The V and J ends lost 5 bases and 2 bases, in that order; junction bases with no gene match: 13.

The table lists this clonotype with a few counts. This chain connects TRBV24-1 to TRBJ2-3; no clear D. Germline V gene sequence: CDR1 KGHDR, CDR2 SFDVKD. The CDR3 is 14 residues long. Trimming stripped 2 bases from V and 2 bases from J, with 7 bases between. The CDR3 DNA follows: TGTGCCACCAGTGATTCGGCAAACACAGATACGCAGTATTTT. Its translation is CATSDSANTDTQYF.

This clonotype has a count of ten or more. This chain uses TRBV6-1 with TRBJ1-1, with unresolved D. Trimming left V 3 bases short and J 4 bases short, with 12 bases between. Per the germline V gene, CDR1 is MNHNS and CDR2 is SASEGT. The CDR3 sequence is 14 residues long. CDR3 protein: CASSDTPAVTEAFF. CDR3 sequence (DNA): TGTGCCAGCAGTGACACCCCAGCGGTCACTGAAGCTTTCTTT.